The rows below give T cell receptor beta chains drawn from one sample of a study of cytomegalovirus exposure and HLA in healthy donors. This table comes from immunoSEQ multiplex PCR, and its TCRdb copy is limited to in-frame clones, with some not included. The sample has more than 150,000 clones; around 76% are singletons. The sequenced sample was PBMCs. The receptors come from a man aged 35 to 55 in good health and CMV-seronegative. The CDR3 runs from the conserved cysteine through the conserved F or W. The D gene is left open where the match is weak. The listing skips clone size in some rows; elsewhere it reads once, few, many or a size class.

j_gene	abundance	d_gene	v_gene	CDR3aa	CDR3nt
TRBJ2-6	-	-	TRBV30	CAWSRKGAGANVLTF	TGTGCCTGGAGTAGGAAGGGGGCTGGGGCCAACGTCCTGACTTTC
TRBJ2-1	-	TRBD1	TRBV7-3	CASSLDRSNEQFF	TGTGCCAGCAGCTTGGACAGGAGTAATGAGCAGTTCTTC
TRBJ2-5	-	-	TRBV5-1	CASSIIQETQYF	TGCGCCAGCAGCATAATCCAAGAGACCCAGTACTTC
TRBJ1-5	-	TRBD1	TRBV18	CASSPRRGTAYSNQPQHF	TGTGCCAGCTCCCCACGCCGCGGGACAGCTTATAGCAATCAGCCCCAGCATTTT
TRBJ2-5	-	TRBD2	TRBV4-3	CASSQDDAGGYQETQYF	TGCGCCAGCAGCCAAGATGACGCGGGGGGGTACCAAGAGACCCAGTACTTC
TRBJ2-5	-	-	TRBV19	CASSRTLARETQYF	TGTGCCAGTAGCCGTACCCTAGCTCGGGAGACCCAGTACTTC
TRBJ2-7	-	TRBD2	TRBV7-3	CASSPGLADTYEQYF	TGTGCCAGCAGCCCAGGACTAGCGGATACCTACGAGCAGTACTTC
TRBJ2-3	-	TRBD2	TRBV12-5	CASGLGLAGTTDTQYF	TGTGCTAGTGGTTTGGGACTAGCGGGAACAACAGATACGCAGTATTTT
TRBJ2-7	-	TRBD2	TRBV7-3	CASSEGLAGALGEQYF	TGTGCCAGCAGCGAAGGACTAGCGGGAGCCCTAGGCGAGCAGTACTTC
TRBJ1-3	-	-	TRBV28	CASSQISGNTIYF	TGTGCCAGCAGTCAGATATCTGGAAACACCATATATTTT
TRBJ2-6	once	TRBD1	TRBV6-1	CASSDDRGSVLTF	TGTGCCAGCAGCGACGACAGGGGGAGCGTCCTGACTTTC
TRBJ1-5	-	-	TRBV27	CASSNHRDQPQHF	TGTGCCAGCAGTAATCACAGAGATCAGCCCCAGCATTTT
TRBJ2-7	once	TRBD1	TRBV6-5	CASNTGGAFEQYF	TGTGCCAGCAACACAGGGGGCGCGTTCGAGCAGTACTTC
TRBJ1-5	-	TRBD1	TRBV27	CASSYGTAGNQPQHF	TGTGCCAGCAGTTACGGGACAGCTGGCAATCAGCCCCAGCATTTT
TRBJ2-2	-	-	TRBV15	CATNRREPGPTGELFF	TGTGCCACCAACAGGCGCGAACCGGGTCCCACCGGGGAGCTGTTTTTT
TRBJ1-4	once	TRBD1	TRBV18	CASSRTGADEKLFF	TGTGCCAGCTCGAGGACAGGGGCTGATGAAAAACTGTTTTTT
TRBJ2-2	-	TRBD2	TRBV7-9	CASSGLAGKNTGELFF	TGTGCCAGCAGCGGACTAGCGGGCAAGAACACCGGGGAGCTGTTTTTT
TRBJ2-3	-	-	TRBV7-8	CASSLRDSLGDTQYF	TGTGCCAGCAGCTTAAGGGACTCGTTAGGGGATACGCAGTATTTT
TRBJ2-5	-	-	TRBV15	CATSRGNPGGGETQYF	TGTGCCACCAGCAGAGGAAACCCTGGCGGAGGGGAGACCCAGTACTTC
TRBJ2-5	-	-	TRBV7-6	CASSEAWGAQETQYF	TGTGCCAGCAGCGAGGCCTGGGGCGCGCAAGAGACCCAGTACTTC
TRBJ1-3	-	-	TRBV18	CASSSISGSSGNTIYF	TGTGCCAGCTCCTCGATCTCAGGCTCCTCTGGAAACACCATATATTTT
TRBJ1-4	-	TRBD1	TRBV5-4	CASSRVEAGGNEKLFF	TGTGCCAGCAGCCGGGTTGAAGCAGGGGGTAATGAAAAACTGTTTTTT
TRBJ2-5	-	TRBD1	TRBV19	CASSTDRGSGETQYF	TGTGCCAGTAGTACTGACAGGGGGAGTGGGGAGACCCAGTACTTC
TRBJ1-5	-	TRBD1	TRBV7-9	CASSLTGGNQPQHF	TGTGCCAGCAGCTTGACAGGGGGAAATCAGCCCCAGCATTTT
TRBJ1-1	-	-	TRBV15	CATSRDRGGPEAFF	TGTGCCACCAGCAGAGACAGGGGCGGCCCTGAAGCTTTCTTT
TRBJ2-6	few	-	TRBV4-3	CASSQTPLGLSGANVLTF	TGCGCCAGCAGCCAAACACCTCTCGGACTCTCTGGGGCCAACGTCCTGACTTTC
TRBJ1-5	-	-	TRBV19	CASSIQGEGNQPQHF	TGTGCCAGTAGTATCCAGGGTGAGGGCAATCAGCCCCAGCATTTT
TRBJ2-2	-	-	TRBV28	CASSLGTPAGELFF	TGTGCCAGCAGCCTCGGGACTCCCGCCGGGGAGCTGTTTTTT
TRBJ2-5	-	-	TRBV11-2	CASSSDSRETQYF	TGTGCCAGCAGCTCCGACAGTAGGGAGACCCAGTACTTC
TRBJ1-1	-	-	TRBV6-1	CASSAWGGREAFF	TGTGCCAGCAGTGCCTGGGGGGGGAGGGAAGCTTTCTTT
TRBJ2-7	-	-	TRBV30	CAWRIGGAVGYEQYF	TGTGCCTGGAGAATCGGAGGCGCCGTCGGCTACGAGCAGTACTTC
TRBJ1-1	-	TRBD1	TRBV6-6	CASRVRGQGTEAFF	TGTGCCAGCAGGGTAAGGGGGCAGGGCACTGAAGCTTTCTTT
TRBJ2-1	-	TRBD2	TRBV4-2	CASSQRQSIAGALNNEQFF	TGTGCCAGCAGCCAACGACAGAGTATAGCGGGAGCTTTGAACAATGAGCAGTTCTTC
TRBJ2-3	-	TRBD2	TRBV19	CASSSKASGGAGSLDTQYF	TGTGCCAGTTCTAGTAAAGCTAGCGGGGGGGCCGGATCTTTAGATACGCAGTATTTT
TRBJ1-5	-	-	TRBV19	CASSARGSNQPQHF	TGTGCCAGTAGTGCTCGGGGGAGCAATCAGCCCCAGCATTTT
TRBJ2-5	-	TRBD1	TRBV9	CASSVGDREGETQYF	TGTGCCAGCAGCGTTGGGGACAGGGAGGGGGAGACCCAGTACTTC
TRBJ2-3	-	TRBD2	TRBV4-1	CASSPRGTSGSTDTQYF	TGCGCCAGCAGCCCCCGAGGGACTAGCGGTAGCACAGATACGCAGTATTTT
TRBJ2-7	-	-	TRBV10-1	CASSETGTAGVYEQYF	TGCGCCAGCAGTGAGACCGGGACAGCGGGTGTCTACGAGCAGTACTTC
TRBJ1-1	-	TRBD1	TRBV9	CASSVTGTGGAGDTEAFF	TGTGCCAGCAGCGTTACCGGGACAGGGGGCGCCGGGGACACTGAAGCTTTCTTT
TRBJ2-7	once	TRBD1	TRBV6-5	CASSYSDRGEHEQYF	TGTGCCAGCAGTTACTCGGACAGGGGTGAGCACGAGCAGTACTTC
TRBJ2-5	once	TRBD2	TRBV4-1	CASSQARGRGGEETQYF	TGCGCCAGCAGCCAGGCGAGGGGGCGGGGGGGCGAGGAGACCCAGTACTTC
TRBJ2-7	-	-	TRBV30	CAWSAQGFYEQYF	TGTGCCTGGAGCGCCCAGGGTTTCTACGAGCAGTACTTC
TRBJ1-6	-	-	TRBV7-3	CASSLSSSYNSPLHF	TGTGCCAGCAGCTTAAGCAGCTCCTATAATTCACCCCTCCACTTT
TRBJ2-1	-	TRBD2	TRBV9	CASSVEAQRGYNEQFF	TGTGCCAGCAGCGTAGAAGCCCAGCGGGGATACAATGAGCAGTTCTTC
TRBJ2-3	once	TRBD2	TRBV7-3	CASSLTGSGGAENTQYF	TGTGCCAGCAGCTTAACGGGTAGCGGGGGGGCCGAAAATACGCAGTATTTT
TRBJ1-1	-	-	TRBV27	CASSLFGADTEAFF	TGTGCCAGCAGTTTATTCGGAGCCGACACTGAAGCTTTCTTT
TRBJ1-2	few	-	TRBV9	CASSVLRGEDYGYTF	TGTGCCAGCAGTGTCCTACGAGGGGAGGACTATGGCTACACCTTC
TRBJ2-2	-	-	TRBV7-3	CASSLLYRDSTRTGELFF	TGTGCCAGCAGCCTCTTATACCGGGATTCAACGCGAACCGGGGAGCTGTTTTTT
TRBJ2-3	-	-	TRBV5-1	CASSRRGSDTDTQYF	TGCGCCAGCAGCCGACGGGGGTCTGACACAGATACGCAGTATTTT
TRBJ1-1	-	-	TRBV5-1	CASGTQGLSGTEAFF	TGCGCCAGCGGGACGCAGGGGCTATCGGGGACTGAAGCTTTCTTT
TRBJ1-1	-	TRBD1	TRBV27	CASSLSRDRGAEAFF	TGTGCCAGCAGTTTAAGTCGCGACAGGGGCGCTGAAGCTTTCTTT
TRBJ2-4	-	-	TRBV11-3	CASSLVPGDVAKNIQYF	TGTGCCAGCAGCTTAGTCCCAGGGGATGTTGCCAAAAACATTCAGTACTTC
TRBJ1-1	-	-	TRBV5-4	CASSSSVRGLTEAFF	TGTGCCAGCAGCTCATCCGTCCGGGGACTCACTGAAGCTTTCTTT
TRBJ2-5	-	TRBD2	TRBV5-1	CASRTSGRGQETQYF	TGCGCCAGCCGGACTAGCGGGAGGGGCCAAGAGACCCAGTACTTC
TRBJ2-1	-	TRBD1	TRBV10-3	CAISAPLGQGRDEQFF	TGTGCCATCAGTGCCCCCCTGGGACAGGGGAGGGATGAGCAGTTCTTC
TRBJ2-3	-	-	TRBV25-1	CASSEQNPTDTQYF	TGTGCCAGCAGTGAGCAGAACCCCACAGATACGCAGTATTTT
TRBJ1-1	-	TRBD1	TRBV2	CASRGTGYEAFF	TGTGCCAGCAGGGGGACAGGTTATGAAGCTTTCTTT